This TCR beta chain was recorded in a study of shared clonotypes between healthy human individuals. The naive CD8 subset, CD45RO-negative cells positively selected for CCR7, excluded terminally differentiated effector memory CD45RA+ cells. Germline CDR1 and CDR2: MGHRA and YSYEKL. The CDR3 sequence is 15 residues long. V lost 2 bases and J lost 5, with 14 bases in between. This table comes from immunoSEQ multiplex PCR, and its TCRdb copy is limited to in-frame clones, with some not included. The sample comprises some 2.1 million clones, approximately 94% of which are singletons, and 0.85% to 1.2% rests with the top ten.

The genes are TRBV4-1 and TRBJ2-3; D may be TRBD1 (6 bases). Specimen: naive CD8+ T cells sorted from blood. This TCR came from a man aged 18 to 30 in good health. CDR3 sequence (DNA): TGCGCCAGCAGCCAACGGCCCCTAGGGGGAGATACGCAGTATTTT. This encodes CASSQRPLGGDTQYF.